A single sample is the source of the 23 T cell receptor beta chains below, sequenced in a study of cytomegalovirus exposure and HLA in healthy donors. Both 60 Vbeta primers and 13 Jbeta primers went into the PCR. Here immunoSEQ multiplex PCR was the method, and the copy in TCRdb shows in-frame clones only, minus some. The sample yields approximately 150,000 clones, about 79% seen once. Source material: PBMCs. These receptors came from a male donor in good health and CMV-seronegative.

This sequence joins TRBV2 and TRBJ2-6, with D perhaps TRBD1 (6 bases). This CDR3 is built from 17 residues. Germline-derived CDR1 and CDR2 are SNHLY and FYNNEI. V lost 9 bases to trimming and J lost 2 bases, with 20 bases between them. CDR3 loop: CASDDGDIKTGANVLTF. In DNA, the CDR3 is TGTGCCAGTGACGACGGGGACATAAAGACTGGGGCCAACGTCCTGACTTTC.

This clone was recorded a few times. V usage is TRBV30 and J usage is TRBJ1-2, with TRBD1 identical over 8 bases. The CDR3 has 16 residues. Germline loops: CDR1 GTSNPN, CDR2 SVGIG (reference sequence). V gave up 4 bases and J gave up 7 bases; unmatched junction bases: 17. CDR3 DNA sequence: TGTGCCTGGAAAGGGGCAGGGGGCGCGATTTTTCGTGGCTACACCTTC. It translates to CAWKGAGGAIFRGYTF.

The rearrangement links TRBV10-1 to TRBJ2-2, with a possible D match to TRBD1 (5 bases). Trimming removed 3 bases at V and 3 bases at J, with 11 bases between. CDR3 size: 15 residues. In germline, CDR1 is WNHNN, CDR2 SYGVQD (reference sequence). The chain's CDR3 is CASSDSKGDTGELFF. The CDR3 coding sequence is TGCGCCAGCAGTGATAGTAAAGGGGACACCGGGGAGCTGTTTTTT.

This chain links TRBV7-2 with TRBJ2-5; 7 bases are a match to TRBD1. Germline-derived CDR1 and CDR2 are SGHTA and FQGNSA. The trim removed 6 bases at V and 0 bases at J, leaving 10 bases unmatched. The CDR3 sequence is 16 residues long. The CDR3, as DNA: TGTGCCAGCAGTCTACATGGACAGGCGAACCAAGAGACCCAGTACTTC. As protein: CASSLHGQANQETQYF.

The chain combines TRBV6-5 with TRBJ2-1, with 9 bases aligning to TRBD1. The CDR3 is 15 amino acids. The germline V gene has CDR1 MNHEY and CDR2 SVGAGI. The ends lost 5 bases at V and 6 bases at J; junction bases unmatched: 8. CDR3 DNA: TGTGCCAGCAGTCGTCCGGGACAGGGTGGCAATGAGCAGTTCTTC. Protein product: CASSRPGQGGNEQFF.

V usage is TRBV2 and J usage is TRBJ2-1, with TRBD2 identical over 9 bases. V gave up 8 bases and J gave up 0 bases; unmatched junction bases: 11. Germline V CDR1 and CDR2: SNHLY, FYNNEI. This CDR3 contains 17 residues. The CDR3 loop reads CASLDWGSGSSYNEQFF. The CDR3 nucleotides are TGTGCCAGCCTTGACTGGGGTAGCGGGAGCTCCTACAATGAGCAGTTCTTC. Full variable domain (missing parts from reference TRBV2 and TRBJ2-1): EPEVTQTPSHQVTQMGQEVILRCVPISNHLYFYWYRQILGQKVEFLVSFYNNEISEKSEIFDDQFSVERPDGSNFTLKIRSTKLEDSAMYFCASLDWGSGSSYNEQFFGPGTRLTVL.

The sample holds a few counts of this clone. V is TRBV6-6 and J is TRBJ1-1, with a possible D match to TRBD1 (6 bases). CDR1 MNHNY and CDR2 SVGAGI come from the germline V gene (reference sequence). Trimming cost V 7 bases and J 8 bases, with 14 bases left between them. The CDR3 length is 12 residues. The CDR3 loop is CASMWTAGEAFF. The CDR3 DNA is TGTGCCAGCATGTGGACAGCCGGAGAAGCTTTCTTT.

CDR3 nucleotides: TGCGCCAGCAGCGCGCGACAGGGTACTTACACTGAAGCTTTCTTT. Protein: CASSARQGTYTEAFF. This rearrangement joins TRBV4-1 to TRBJ1-1; 7 bases line up with TRBD1. The junction had 9 bases not matched to a gene; V was cut back by 5 bases and J by 3 bases. The CDR3 loop spans 15 amino acids. Germline values: CDR1 MGHRA, CDR2 YSYEKL.

V and J are TRBV5-1 and TRBJ2-3; TRBD2 matches at 9 bases. Losses at the gene ends were 2 bases for V and 3 bases for J; bases not matched to a gene: 4. Germline CDR1 SGHRS, CDR2 YFSETQ. The CDR3 has 15 residues. Written as DNA, the CDR3 is TGCGCCAGCAGCTTTAGCGGGAGCGGGACAGATACGCAGTATTTT. Its protein product is CASSFSGSGTDTQYF.

The chain couples TRBV30 to TRBJ2-7; D gene uncertain. V was trimmed by 8 bases and J by 3 bases, leaving 11 bases between them. The germline CDR1 and CDR2 sequences are GTSNPN and SVGIG (reference sequence). The length of the CDR3 is 11 residues. The CDR3 DNA reads TGTGCCGGTTCCGGTTTCTACGAGCAGTACTTC. It is translated as CAGSGFYEQYF.

The rearrangement joins TRBV18 to TRBJ1-3, with D perhaps matching TRBD1 (5 bases). The V end lost 5 bases, the J end lost 4 bases, and 15 bases lay between the germline ends. Germline V lookup: CDR1 KGHSH, CDR2 LQKENI. The CDR3 covers 15 residues. The CDR3: CASSSGEGRGNTIYF. CDR3 nucleotides: TGTGCCAGCTCATCCGGGGAGGGACGAGGAAACACCATATATTTT.

The rearrangement uses TRBV10-3 and TRBJ2-7, with TRBD2 matching 11 bases. The germline V gene has CDR1 ENHRY and CDR2 SYGVKD. The V gene end was trimmed by 1 base and the J gene end by 0 bases; junction bases not matched to a gene: 2. The CDR3 loop spans 16 amino acids. The CDR3 bases are TGTGCCATCAGTGAGTTACTAGCGGGGGCCTCCTACGAGCAGTACTTC. Its translation: CAISELLAGASYEQYF.

This clone occurred a few times. The chain joins TRBV18 to TRBJ2-5, with 8 nucleotides matching TRBD2. The germline CDR1 and CDR2 sequences are KGHSH and LQKENI. With 3 bases clipped from V and 7 bases from J, the junction kept 13 bases outside the gene matches. The CDR3 has 16 amino acids. The CDR3 DNA reads TGTGCCAGCTCACCCCGGACTAGCATCGGGGACTCGACCCAGTACTTC. It codes for CASSPRTSIGDSTQYF.

V usage is TRBV18 and J usage is TRBJ2-1; D gene unclear. V lost 1 base and J lost 3, with 7 bases in between. CDR1 KGHSH and CDR2 LQKENI come from the germline V gene. The CDR3 is 14 amino acids. In DNA form, the CDR3 reads TGTGCCAGCTCACCACTTTCGGGCTACAATGAGCAGTTCTTC. Translating it yields CASSPLSGYNEQFF.

V is TRBV5-1 and J is TRBJ2-7; 7 nucleotides match TRBD1. Germline values: CDR1 SGHRS, CDR2 YFSETQ. CDR3 length equals 13 residues. V was pared by 4 bases and J by 3 bases, with 4 bases of the junction left unmatched. As DNA, the CDR3 is TGCGCCAGCAGCCTGGGACAGAGCTACGAGCAGTACTTC. It specifies CASSLGQSYEQYF.

The CDR3 bases are TGCGCCAGCAGTTTGACATCCGCTAGCAATCAGCCCCAGCATTTT. This sequence encodes CASSLTSASNQPQHF. The chain links TRBV5-1 to TRBJ1-5; no definite D call. The length of the CDR3 is 15 residues. Trimming took off 5 bases at V and 0 bases at J, with 12 bases between the two ends. Germline CDR1 reads SGHRS; CDR2 reads YFSETQ.

The chain uses TRBV9 and TRBJ1-3; weak D call: TRBD1 (5 bases). Looked up from germline, CDR1 is SGDLS and CDR2 is YYNGEE. The CDR3 loop spans 15 amino acids. Trimming removed 0 bases from V and 4 bases from J, with 11 bases in between. The CDR3 here is CASSVEGAYGNTIYF. DNA of the CDR3: TGTGCCAGCAGCGTAGAAGGGGCTTACGGAAACACCATATATTTT.

V usage is TRBV27 and J usage is TRBJ2-3, with D perhaps matching TRBD1 (6 bases). V was shortened by 3 bases and J by 2 bases, with 12 bases between the two germline ends. The CDR3 runs to 15 residues. Germline lookup yields CDR1 MNHEY and CDR2 SMNVEV (reference sequence). CDR3 region: CASSFYRDDTDTQYF. In nucleotides, the CDR3 is TGTGCCAGCAGTTTTTACAGGGACGACACAGATACGCAGTATTTT.

V and J are TRBV5-1 and TRBJ2-7, with 7 nucleotides matching TRBD1. J lost 6 bases, V lost 4 bases, and 10 bases had no gene match. Germline V lookup: CDR1 SGHRS, CDR2 YFSETQ. The CDR3 loop spans 14 amino acids. As DNA, the CDR3 is TGCGCCAGCAGCCCGGGGACAGAAGGGCTCGAGCAGTACTTC. Its protein is CASSPGTEGLEQYF.

The chain carries TRBV4-3 and TRBJ1-2, with D possibly TRBD1 on 6 matching bases. This CDR3 spans 15 amino acids. Germline V gene data show CDR1 as LGHNA and CDR2 as YSLEER. V was shortened by 2 bases and J by 5 bases, with 15 bases between the two germline ends. The CDR3 DNA is TGCGCCAGCAGCCAACTACCAGGGGTAGATTATGGCTACACCTTC. Translated: CASSQLPGVDYGYTF.

The chain joins TRBV18 to TRBJ1-2; no reliable D call. Germline CDR1 KGHSH, CDR2 LQKENI. This CDR3 is built from 14 residues. The germline V and J ends were trimmed by 3 bases and 0 bases, with 8 bases remaining between them. CDR3 sequence: CASSPDTSNYGYTF. The CDR3, as DNA: TGTGCCAGCTCACCCGACACTTCTAACTATGGCTACACCTTC.

This chain joins TRBV4-2 and TRBJ2-1, with 11 positions matching TRBD2. There are 17 residues in the CDR3. The germline gives CDR1 LGHNA, CDR2 YNFKEQ. Trimming cost V 4 bases and J 2 bases; bases outside gene matches: 7. DNA for the CDR3: TGTGCCAGCAGCCCATCGCTAGCGGGAGGCGCCTACAATGAGCAGTTCTTC. Translated, it gives CASSPSLAGGAYNEQFF.

The J gene is TRBJ2-7, the V gene TRBV4-3; 9 positions agree with TRBD2. The CDR3 extends over 16 amino acids. Trimming at V came to 0 bases and at J to 4 bases, leaving 7 bases not matched to a gene. Germline assignment: CDR1 LGHNA and CDR2 YSLEER. DNA of the CDR3: TGCGCCAGCAGCCAAGACCTTAGCGGGAGAGGATACGAGCAGTACTTC. Translated, it gives CASSQDLSGRGYEQYF.